The rows below give T cell receptor beta chains drawn from one sample of a study of CD8 T cells in ankylosing spondylitis. One entry per CDR3 protein results from TCRdb running MiXCR on the 5' RACE reads. The sample carries fewer than 400,000 distinct CDR3 sequences, 7% to 9% recorded once. Sample: blood, either unsorted or a sorted T cell fraction (not recorded which). The source of these receptors is a male donor with ankylosing spondylitis. CDR3s include the opening cysteine and the closing phenylalanine or tryptophan. The D gene is left open where the match is weak. Size values are once, few and many counts, or a class for expanded clones, and some rows have none.

clone size: many; D gene: -; V gene: TRBV6-5; J gene: TRBJ1-2; CDR3 protein: CASSYDPANYGYTF; CDR3 DNA: TGTGCCAGCAGTTACGACCCGGCTAACTATGGCTACACCTTC
clone size: -; D gene: TRBD1; V gene: TRBV29-1; J gene: TRBJ2-2; CDR3 protein: CSVAGTESTGELFF; CDR3 DNA: TGCAGCGTCGCTGGGACAGAGAGCACCGGGGAGCTGTTTTTT
clone size: few; D gene: TRBD1; V gene: TRBV29-1; J gene: TRBJ2-5; CDR3 protein: CSVRPFPGQQETQYF; CDR3 DNA: TGCAGCGTCCGACCTTTTCCGGGACAGCAAGAGACCCAGTACTTC
clone size: few; D gene: -; V gene: TRBV28; J gene: TRBJ1-1; CDR3 protein: CASGLGFRGTEAFF; CDR3 DNA: TGTGCCAGCGGGTTGGGGTTCCGGGGAACTGAAGCTTTCTTT
clone size: -; D gene: -; V gene: TRBV12-3/TRBV12-4; J gene: TRBJ2-1; CDR3 protein: CASSPPGRNYNEQFF; CDR3 DNA: TGTGCCAGCAGCCCACCGGGACGGAACTACAATGAGCAGTTCTTC
clone size: -; D gene: TRBD1; V gene: TRBV29-1; J gene: TRBJ2-3; CDR3 protein: CSVVGQGSKDTQYF; CDR3 DNA: TGCAGCGTGGTAGGACAGGGATCCAAGGATACGCAGTATTTT
clone size: many; D gene: TRBD2; V gene: TRBV15; J gene: TRBJ2-3; CDR3 protein: CATSKWTSGTNTDTQYF; CDR3 DNA: TGTGCCACCAGCAAGTGGACTAGCGGGACGAACACAGATACGCAGTATTTT
clone size: -; D gene: -; V gene: TRBV19; J gene: TRBJ2-7; CDR3 protein: CASSIGTRSGEQYF; CDR3 DNA: TGTGCCAGTAGTATAGGGACACGGTCGGGGGAGCAGTACTTC
clone size: -; D gene: -; V gene: TRBV7-6; J gene: TRBJ2-5; CDR3 protein: CASSLERQQETQYF; CDR3 DNA: TGTGCCAGCAGCTTAGAGCGGCAGCAAGAGACCCAGTACTTC
clone size: -; D gene: -; V gene: TRBV29-1; J gene: TRBJ1-1; CDR3 protein: CSVPKRTDTEAFF; CDR3 DNA: TGCAGCGTTCCGAAAAGAACGGACACTGAAGCTTTCTTT
clone size: many; D gene: TRBD1; V gene: TRBV12-3/TRBV12-4; J gene: TRBJ1-1; CDR3 protein: CASSPRTGVGAEAFF; CDR3 DNA: TGTGCCAGCAGTCCCCGGACAGGGGTCGGAGCTGAAGCTTTCTTT
clone size: few; D gene: -; V gene: TRBV28; J gene: TRBJ2-7; CDR3 protein: CASTGDAVGLYEQYF; CDR3 DNA: TGTGCCAGCACCGGAGATGCAGTTGGGCTCTACGAGCAGTACTTC
clone size: many; D gene: -; V gene: TRBV29-1; J gene: TRBJ2-1; CDR3 protein: CCVDRSSSYNEQFF; CDR3 DNA: TGCTGCGTTGATCGGTCGAGCTCCTACAATGAGCAGTTCTTC
clone size: -; D gene: TRBD1; V gene: TRBV7-2; J gene: TRBJ2-7; CDR3 protein: CASTRTGLPYEQYF; CDR3 DNA: TGTGCCAGCACCCGGACAGGGTTACCCTACGAGCAGTACTTC
clone size: few; D gene: TRBD2; V gene: TRBV20-1; J gene: TRBJ2-1; CDR3 protein: CSARVPLTSGNRYNEQFF; CDR3 DNA: TGCAGTGCTAGAGTTCCGTTGACTAGCGGGAATAGATACAATGAGCAGTTCTTC
clone size: few; D gene: TRBD1; V gene: TRBV9; J gene: TRBJ2-7; CDR3 protein: CASSVDAGTGSYEQYF; CDR3 DNA: TGTGCCAGCAGCGTAGACGCCGGGACAGGGTCCTACGAGCAGTACTTC
clone size: -; D gene: -; V gene: TRBV5-1; J gene: TRBJ1-6; CDR3 protein: CASSSELGSLGNSPLHF; CDR3 DNA: TGCGCCAGCAGCTCCGAACTGGGAAGCCTTGGTAATTCACCCCTCCACTTT
clone size: few; D gene: TRBD2; V gene: TRBV12-3/TRBV12-4; J gene: TRBJ2-7; CDR3 protein: CASSPSGLAGGGEQYF; CDR3 DNA: TGTGCCAGCAGTCCTTCTGGGCTAGCGGGAGGAGGCGAGCAGTACTTC
clone size: -; D gene: -; V gene: TRBV12-3/TRBV12-4; J gene: TRBJ1-5; CDR3 protein: CASTTGGANQPQHF; CDR3 DNA: TGTGCCAGCACCACGGGGGGCGCGAATCAGCCCCAGCATTTT
clone size: -; D gene: -; V gene: TRBV5-1; J gene: TRBJ2-5; CDR3 protein: CASSLFPGPKETQYF; CDR3 DNA: TGCGCCAGCAGCTTGTTTCCGGGACCCAAAGAGACCCAGTACTTC
clone size: -; D gene: -; V gene: TRBV19; J gene: TRBJ1-2; CDR3 protein: CASSIGREEGYTF; CDR3 DNA: TGTGCCAGTAGTATTGGGAGGGAAGAAGGCTACACCTTC
clone size: few; D gene: TRBD2; V gene: TRBV27; J gene: TRBJ2-2; CDR3 protein: CASSPGLAGTIFTGELFF; CDR3 DNA: TGTGCCAGCAGCCCCGGACTAGCGGGGACTATTTTTACCGGGGAGCTGTTTTTT
clone size: -; D gene: TRBD1; V gene: TRBV29-1; J gene: TRBJ1-1; CDR3 protein: CSARGQVNTEAFF; CDR3 DNA: TGCAGCGCCAGGGGACAGGTGAACACTGAAGCTTTCTTT
clone size: few; D gene: -; V gene: TRBV18; J gene: TRBJ2-3; CDR3 protein: CASSPLSTPRSTDTQYF; CDR3 DNA: TGTGCCAGCTCACCGCTTAGTACTCCTAGAAGCACAGATACGCAGTATTTT
clone size: -; D gene: -; V gene: TRBV9; J gene: TRBJ2-7; CDR3 protein: CASSPTAGEQYF; CDR3 DNA: TGTGCCAGCTCCCCTACCGCGGGAGAGCAGTACTTC
clone size: few; D gene: -; V gene: TRBV12-3/TRBV12-4; J gene: TRBJ2-1; CDR3 protein: CASSFDRVDGDEQFF; CDR3 DNA: TGTGCCAGCAGTTTCGACCGAGTGGATGGGGATGAGCAGTTCTTC
clone size: -; D gene: -; V gene: TRBV27; J gene: TRBJ1-5; CDR3 protein: CASSLIGGSRNQPQHF; CDR3 DNA: TGTGCCAGCAGTTTAATCGGGGGAAGTCGCAATCAGCCCCAGCATTTT
clone size: few; D gene: -; V gene: TRBV20-1; J gene: TRBJ2-1; CDR3 protein: CSARTRDPERGGFF; CDR3 DNA: TGCAGTGCTAGGACCCGGGACCCTGAAAGGGGAGGGTTCTTC
clone size: many; D gene: TRBD1; V gene: TRBV7-3; J gene: TRBJ2-3; CDR3 protein: CASSLQGALDTQYF; CDR3 DNA: TGTGCCAGCAGCTTGCAGGGGGCGCTTGATACGCAGTATTTT
clone size: many; D gene: -; V gene: TRBV27; J gene: TRBJ2-2; CDR3 protein: CASSLRVNTGELFF; CDR3 DNA: TGTGCCAGCAGTTTAAGGGTGAACACCGGGGAGCTGTTTTTT
clone size: -; D gene: -; V gene: TRBV3-1; J gene: TRBJ2-5; CDR3 protein: CASSLTGTTQETQYF; CDR3 DNA: TGTGCCAGCAGCCTAACCGGGACAACACAAGAGACCCAGTACTTC
clone size: -; D gene: -; V gene: TRBV12-3/TRBV12-4; J gene: TRBJ1-2; CDR3 protein: CASSPGFSANYGYTF; CDR3 DNA: TGTGCCAGCAGCCCAGGGTTTTCGGCTAACTATGGCTACACCTTC
clone size: many; D gene: -; V gene: TRBV4-2; J gene: TRBJ1-5; CDR3 protein: CASSPEPGGNQPQHF; CDR3 DNA: TGTGCCAGCAGCCCCGAACCCGGAGGCAATCAGCCCCAGCATTTT
clone size: -; D gene: -; V gene: TRBV3-1; J gene: TRBJ2-3; CDR3 protein: CASSHAATDTQYF; CDR3 DNA: TGTGCCAGCAGCCACGCCGCCACAGATACGCAGTATTTT
clone size: -; D gene: TRBD1; V gene: TRBV12-3/TRBV12-4; J gene: TRBJ2-7; CDR3 protein: CASSLQGASYEQYF; CDR3 DNA: TGTGCCAGCAGTTTACAGGGGGCCTCCTACGAGCAGTACTTC
clone size: few; D gene: -; V gene: TRBV3-1; J gene: TRBJ2-7; CDR3 protein: CASSRARSYEQYF; CDR3 DNA: TGTGCCAGCAGCCGGGCCCGCTCCTACGAGCAGTACTTC
clone size: many; D gene: -; V gene: TRBV6-5; J gene: TRBJ1-1; CDR3 protein: CASSYFLGQGGTEAFF; CDR3 DNA: TGTGCCAGCAGTTACTTCCTGGGGCAGGGTGGCACTGAAGCTTTCTTT
clone size: -; D gene: TRBD2; V gene: TRBV20-1; J gene: TRBJ2-1; CDR3 protein: CSAQGTSGRWNEQFF; CDR3 DNA: TGCAGTGCCCAGGGCACTAGCGGGAGGTGGAATGAGCAGTTCTTC
clone size: -; D gene: TRBD1; V gene: TRBV5-1; J gene: TRBJ2-2; CDR3 protein: CASSPGGGFAGELFF; CDR3 DNA: TGCGCCAGCAGCCCAGGGGGCGGCTTTGCCGGGGAGCTGTTTTTT
clone size: -; D gene: -; V gene: TRBV10-3; J gene: TRBJ2-3; CDR3 protein: CAISATERFTDTQYF; CDR3 DNA: TGTGCCATCAGTGCTACTGAGCGGTTCACAGATACGCAGTATTTT
clone size: -; D gene: -; V gene: TRBV5-1; J gene: TRBJ1-1; CDR3 protein: CASSLEGPFEAFF; CDR3 DNA: TGCGCCAGCAGCTTGGAAGGACCCTTTGAAGCTTTCTTT
clone size: few; D gene: TRBD2; V gene: TRBV10-3; J gene: TRBJ2-1; CDR3 protein: CAINPGLNNEQFF; CDR3 DNA: TGTGCCATCAACCCGGGACTAAACAATGAGCAGTTCTTC
clone size: many; D gene: -; V gene: TRBV2; J gene: TRBJ2-7; CDR3 protein: CASVGEYEQYF; CDR3 DNA: TGTGCCAGCGTGGGGGAGTACGAGCAGTACTTC
clone size: few; D gene: -; V gene: TRBV12-3/TRBV12-4; J gene: TRBJ1-3; CDR3 protein: CASSKPQPSSGNTIYF; CDR3 DNA: TGTGCCAGCAGTAAGCCTCAGCCTTCCTCTGGAAACACCATATATTTT
clone size: few; D gene: -; V gene: TRBV11-2; J gene: TRBJ2-2; CDR3 protein: CASSLLRDWRNTGELFF; CDR3 DNA: TGTGCCAGCAGCTTACTAAGGGACTGGCGGAACACCGGGGAGCTGTTTTTT
clone size: -; D gene: TRBD1; V gene: TRBV11-3; J gene: TRBJ2-4; CDR3 protein: CASSLQGAAKNIQYF; CDR3 DNA: TGTGCCAGCAGCTTACAGGGGGCGGCCAAAAACATTCAGTACTTC
clone size: -; D gene: -; V gene: TRBV2; J gene: TRBJ2-2; CDR3 protein: CASSESRQNTGELFF; CDR3 DNA: TGTGCCAGCAGTGAGAGTAGACAGAACACCGGGGAGCTGTTTTTT
clone size: many; D gene: -; V gene: TRBV29-1; J gene: TRBJ1-1; CDR3 protein: CSVGWVNTEAFF; CDR3 DNA: TGCAGCGTTGGTTGGGTGAACACTGAAGCTTTCTTT
clone size: many; D gene: TRBD1; V gene: TRBV5-1; J gene: TRBJ1-2; CDR3 protein: CASSRRQGAEYGYTF; CDR3 DNA: TGCGCCAGCAGCAGACGACAGGGGGCTGAATATGGCTACACCTTC
clone size: -; D gene: TRBD1; V gene: TRBV28; J gene: TRBJ2-7; CDR3 protein: CASSMGDRVYEQYF; CDR3 DNA: TGTGCCAGCAGTATGGGGGACAGGGTCTACGAGCAGTACTTC
clone size: -; D gene: -; V gene: TRBV9; J gene: TRBJ2-2; CDR3 protein: CASSVDRSTNTGELFF; CDR3 DNA: TGTGCCAGCAGCGTAGATCGGTCAACGAACACCGGGGAGCTGTTTTTT
clone size: many; D gene: -; V gene: TRBV11-3; J gene: TRBJ2-3; CDR3 protein: CASCLAGTDTQYF; CDR3 DNA: TGTGCCAGCTGTCTAGCCGGCACAGATACGCAGTATTTT
clone size: many; D gene: -; V gene: TRBV24-1; J gene: TRBJ2-3; CDR3 protein: CATSDLVRTDTQYF; CDR3 DNA: TGTGCCACCAGTGATTTGGTAAGGACAGATACGCAGTATTTT
clone size: many; D gene: TRBD2; V gene: TRBV12-3/TRBV12-4; J gene: TRBJ2-1; CDR3 protein: CASSPPGLAGREQFF; CDR3 DNA: TGTGCCAGCAGTCCACCGGGACTAGCGGGACGGGAGCAGTTCTTC